Below, 26 T cell receptor beta chains from the same sample are listed, as sequenced in a study of blood T cell repertoires in COVID-19. Profiled with immunoSEQ multiplex PCR; TCRdb holds only in-frame clones, not every one. The table includes 150,000 or so clones, around 80% detected once. Sequencing was carried out using peripheral blood. The receptors derive from a woman aged 55-75 years with acute or convalescent COVID-19.

The V call is TRBV7-9, the J call TRBJ1-6; D not certain. This CDR3 spans 14 amino acids. Germline V gives CDR1 SEHNR, CDR2 FQNEAQ (reference sequence). The V gene lost 2 bases and the J gene lost 6 bases, with 8 bases spanning the gap. This CDR3 reads CASSLNSLNSPLHF. The CDR3 DNA follows: TGTGCCAGCAGCTTAAACAGCCTTAATTCACCCCTCCACTTT.

The chain couples TRBV7-9 to TRBJ2-2, with 8 bases matching TRBD2. The CDR3 extends over 15 amino acids. CDR1 and CDR2 from the germline V gene are SEHNR and FQNEAQ (reference sequence). V shed 5 bases and J 2 bases; nucleotides not matched to a gene: 4. CDR3 in DNA: TGTGCCAGCAGCCGGGAGGGTTTCAACACCGGGGAGCTGTTTTTT. Residues: CASSREGFNTGELFF. Using reference TRBV7-9 and TRBJ2-2 for the parts outside the CDR3, the full variable domain is DTGVSQNPRHKITKRGQNVTFRCDPISEHNRLYWYRQTLGQGPEFLTYFQNEAQLEKSRLLSDRFSAERPKGSFSTLEIQRTEQGDSAMYLCASSREGFNTGELFFGEGSRLTVL.

The chain employs TRBV14 and TRBJ1-1; the D gene is possibly TRBD1 (5 bases). This CDR3 has 13 residues. The germline CDR1 and CDR2 sequences are SGHDN and FVKESK. Trimming took off 6 bases at V and 1 base at J, with 9 bases between the two ends. The CDR3 nucleotides are TGTGCCAGCAGTCTTGGACAGAACACTGAAGCTTTCTTT. Translation gives CASSLGQNTEAFF.

The table lists this clone with a count of one. Germline and junction disagree at one end, which may indicate a read error. The chain links TRBV7-7 to TRBJ2-5; TRBD1 matches at 10 bases. Germline values: CDR1 SSHAT, CDR2 FNYEAQ (reference sequence). The CDR3 spans 15 residues. The CDR3 loop is CASSQDRGRGETQYF. The CDR3 DNA follows: TGTGCTAGCAGCCAAGACAGGGGGCGCGGAGAGACCCAGTACTTC.

The chain employs TRBV5-6 and TRBJ2-1; D possibly corresponds to TRBD1 (6 bases). Germline CDR1 is SGHDT and CDR2 is YYEEEE. V was clipped by 2 bases and J by 4 bases, with 19 bases between them. The CDR3 is made up of 17 amino acids. CDR3 nucleotides: TGTGCCAGCAGCTTAGGACAGCCCTGGGGTATATACAATGAGCAGTTCTTC. This translates into CASSLGQPWGIYNEQFF.

The chain carries TRBV6-5 and TRBJ2-7, with D unresolved. V was shortened by 5 bases and J by 0 bases, with 8 bases between the two germline ends. The V gene's germline CDR1 is MNHEY and CDR2 SVGAGI. The CDR3 length is 13 residues. The CDR3 sequence: CASSKTYSYEQYF. DNA of the CDR3: TGTGCCAGCAGTAAGACATACTCCTACGAGCAGTACTTC.

The J gene is TRBJ1-3, the V gene TRBV30; 9 bases align to TRBD1. The germline V gene has CDR1 GTSNPN and CDR2 SVGIG (reference sequence). Trimming cost V 4 bases and J 4 bases; bases outside gene matches: 14. CDR3 length: 17 amino acids. For the CDR3, the DNA is TGTGCCTGGACCGTCCCGGGACAGGGTTCGGAGGGAAACACCATATATTTT. Its protein is CAWTVPGQGSEGNTIYF.

The genes are TRBV6-5 and TRBJ2-7; 7 nucleotides line up with TRBD1. V lost 2 bases and J lost 2; bases outside the gene matches: 3. From germline, CDR1 is MNHEY and CDR2 SVGAGI. CDR3 size: 14 residues. CDR3 amino acids: CASSYRDSTYEQYF. The CDR3 DNA is TGTGCCAGCAGTTACCGGGACAGCACCTACGAGCAGTACTTC.

The genes are TRBV21-1 and TRBJ1-6; the table's D call, TRBD1, has no DNA check behind it. TRBV21-1 is a known pseudogene. The length of the CDR3 is 15 residues. CDR3 bases: TGTGCCAGCAGCTCCCGGGACAGGGTTAATTCACCCCTCCACTTT. Residues: CASSSRDRVNSPLHF.

The V call is TRBV25-1, the J call TRBJ2-2; possibly TRBD1 for D (5 bases). Deletions cut 0 bases from V and 0 bases from J, with 5 bases between. CDR3 size: 15 residues. From germline, CDR1 is MGHDK and CDR2 SYGVNS. CDR3: CASSEYRANTGELFF. The CDR3, as DNA: TGTGCCAGCAGTGAATACAGGGCGAACACCGGGGAGCTGTTTTTT.

The chain links TRBV7-2 to TRBJ1-1; 8 nucleotides match TRBD1. The V segment lost 4 bases and the J segment 3 bases; nucleotides outside the gene matches: 1. CDR3 size: 13 residues. CDR1 and CDR2 from the germline V gene are SGHTA and FQGNSA. This chain's CDR3 is CASSSDRDTEAFF. The CDR3 nucleotides read TGTGCCAGCAGCTCGGACAGGGACACTGAAGCTTTCTTT.

J is TRBJ1-4 and V is TRBV20-1; no reliable D call. Trimming took off 3 bases at V and 4 bases at J, with 9 bases between the two ends. CDR1 DFQATT and CDR2 SNEGSKA come from the germline V gene (reference sequence). The length of the CDR3 is 13 residues. CDR3 sequence: CSASPRFNEKLFF. DNA of the CDR3: TGCAGTGCTAGTCCACGGTTTAATGAAAAACTGTTTTTT.

The chain combines TRBV4-3 with TRBJ2-1; 15 bases line up with TRBD2. The CDR3 is 17 amino acids. The trim removed 2 bases at V and 6 bases at J, leaving 5 bases unmatched. Germline lookup yields CDR1 LGHNA and CDR2 YSLEER. The CDR3 reads CASSQRTSGGAFNEQFF. For the CDR3, the DNA is TGCGCCAGCAGCCAAAGGACTAGCGGGGGGGCCTTCAATGAGCAGTTCTTC.

This clone was detected only once. The rearrangement joins TRBV18 to TRBJ1-1; TRBD1 might be the D (5 bases). Germline CDR1 reads KGHSH; CDR2 reads LQKENI. The CDR3 is made up of 14 amino acids. Trimming shortened V by 0 bases and J by 5 bases, and 10 bases separated the two germline ends. The CDR3 DNA is TGTGCCAGCTCACCACCGGCAGGGAGGACTGAAGCTTTCTTT. It is translated as CASSPPAGRTEAFF.

The V call is TRBV3-1 (or the pseudogene TRBV3-2), the J call TRBJ2-5; 8 bases fit TRBD2. V was pared by 3 bases and J by 4 bases, with 4 bases of the junction left unmatched. The length of the CDR3 is 14 residues. Germline loops: CDR1 LGHDT, CDR2 YNNKEL (reference sequence). CDR3 coding DNA: TGTGCCAGCAGCCAGCGGGGGGCGGGAGAGACCCAGTACTTC. Encoded protein: CASSQRGAGETQYF.

The CDR3 nucleotides are TGTGCCAGCAGCTCAGATTTGAACACTGAAGCTTTCTTT. Its translation: CASSSDLNTEAFF. The V and J genes are TRBV16 and TRBJ1-1; D uncertain. V was pared by 5 bases and J by 0 bases, with 7 bases between. The germline gives CDR1 KGHSY, CDR2 FQNENV. The CDR3 totals 13 residues. Complete variable domain (other parts from reference TRBV16 and TRBJ1-1): GEEVAQTPKHLVRGEGQKAKLYCAPIKGHSYVFWYQQVLKNEFKFLISFQNENVFDETGMPKERFSAKCLPNSPCSLEIQATKLEDSAVYFCASSSDLNTEAFFGQGTRLTVV.

The chain uses TRBV14 and TRBJ2-1, with D tentatively TRBD1 (6 bases). There are 19 residues in the CDR3. Germline assignment: CDR1 SGHDN and CDR2 FVKESK. V lost 4 bases and J 2 bases, leaving 24 bases between the germline ends. The CDR3 sequence is CASSPSTGAPFFAYNEQFF. In DNA form, the CDR3 reads TGTGCCAGCAGCCCCTCGACAGGAGCCCCCTTTTTTGCCTACAATGAGCAGTTCTTC. The full variable domain, in which reference TRBV14 and TRBJ2-1 provide the parts outside the CDR3, is EAGVTQFPSHSVIEKGQTVTLRCDPISGHDNLYWYRRVMGKEIKFLLHFVKESKQDESGMPNNRFLAERTGGTYSTLKVQPAELEDSGVYFCASSPSTGAPFFAYNEQFFGPGTRLTVL.

This rearrangement joins TRBV7-2 to TRBJ1-5, with 7 bases identical to TRBD1. Losses at the gene ends were 4 bases for V and 6 bases for J; bases not matched to a gene: 6. This CDR3 region has 14 residues. Looked up from germline, CDR1 is SGHTA and CDR2 is FQGNSA. The chain's CDR3 is CASSSTGSSQPQHF. CDR3 in DNA: TGTGCCAGCAGCTCGACAGGGTCGAGTCAGCCCCAGCATTTT.

This clone was counted once. V and J are TRBV18 and TRBJ1-2; 9 nucleotides align to TRBD1. This CDR3 is 15 amino acids long. The trim removed 6 bases at V and 3 bases at J, leaving 8 bases unmatched. Germline V gives CDR1 KGHSH, CDR2 LQKENI. The CDR3 loop is CASSPGTGLDYGYTF. The CDR3 DNA reads as TGTGCCAGCTCCCCCGGGACAGGGCTAGACTATGGCTACACCTTC.

This chain links TRBV5-1 with TRBJ2-5; 10 bases align to TRBD2. Germline CDR1 and CDR2: SGHRS and YFSETQ. The CDR3 totals 16 residues. Trimming removed 4 bases from V and 4 bases from J; junction bases left unmatched: 10. CDR3 in DNA: TGCGCCAGCAGCAACAACGTAGCGGGGGGCTTAGAGACCCAGTACTTC. Residues: CASSNNVAGGLETQYF.

The chain employs TRBV6-1 and TRBJ2-1, with D perhaps TRBD2 (6 bases). Germline V gene sequence: CDR1 MNHNS, CDR2 SASEGT. The V end was cut by 1 base, the J end by 8 bases, with 15 bases between. The CDR3 is 15 residues long. The CDR3 here is CASSEGRVALYEQFF. CDR3 sequence (DNA): TGTGCCAGCAGTGAAGGGAGGGTAGCGCTCTATGAGCAGTTCTTC.

The chain employs TRBV5-6 and TRBJ2-3; D is unclear. This CDR3 spans 14 amino acids. Germline V lookup: CDR1 SGHDT, CDR2 YYEEEE. Trimming pared 1 base from V and 9 bases from J, leaving 15 bases between. In DNA form, the CDR3 reads TGTGCCAGCAGCTTGACAGACGCACAGATAACGCAGTATTTT. It codes for CASSLTDAQITQYF.

The chain joins TRBV6-2 or TRBV6-3 to TRBJ2-3; 10 nucleotides match TRBD1. Looked up from germline, CDR1 is MNHEY and CDR2 is SVGEGT. The CDR3 runs 15 residues. V lost 4 bases to trimming and J lost 4 bases; unmatched junction nucleotides: 5. CDR3 sequence reads: CASSSPGQGPDTQYF. In DNA form, the CDR3 reads TGTGCCAGCAGTTCACCGGGACAGGGGCCAGATACGCAGTATTTT.

The V gene is TRBV4-2, the J gene TRBJ2-5; 9 positions agree with TRBD2. The CDR3 totals 18 residues. CDR1 and CDR2 from the germline V gene are LGHNA and YNFKEQ. J was trimmed by 3 bases and V by 4 bases; bases with no gene match: 15. CDR3 bases: TGTGCCAGCAGCCCAGAAAAGGGTGTTGGCGGGGGGGAAGAGACCCAGTACTTC. It is translated as CASSPEKGVGGGEETQYF.

With regard to this clone: The junction departs from the called germline gene at one end, perhaps through a read error. The V and J genes are TRBV7-3 and TRBJ2-2; possibly TRBD2 for D (5 bases). CDR1 is SGHTA, CDR2 FQGTGA, per germline. This CDR3 region has 12 residues. The CDR3: CTSSLAPGELFF. The CDR3 nucleotides read TGTACCAGCAGCCTAGCACCCGGGGAGCTGTTTTTT.

J is TRBJ1-4 and V is TRBV6-4, with D maybe TRBD1 (6 bases). CDR3 length: 14 amino acids. Germline CDR1 reads MRHNA; CDR2 reads SNTAGT. Trimming pared 5 bases from V and 8 bases from J, leaving 15 bases between. CDR3 amino acids: CASSPPQGWEKLFF. Written as DNA, the CDR3 is TGTGCCAGCAGTCCCCCACAGGGTTGGGAAAAACTGTTTTTT.